These 28 T cell receptor beta chains were all obtained from the same sample, sequenced in a study of chemoradiotherapy in HPV16-positive cancers. TCRdb's table, derived via immunoSEQ multiplex PCR, lists solely in-frame clones and lacks some. The data contain around 2,700 clones, about 80% of them singletons. This material consisted of tumor tissue, taken from a patient who underwent chemoradiotherapy. The source is a human donor with HPV-associated anogenital cancer.

The chain couples TRBV18 to TRBJ1-2, with 7 bases aligning to TRBD1. V lost 3 bases and J lost 3; bases outside the gene matches: 7. This CDR3 is built from 15 residues. Germline-derived CDR1 and CDR2 are KGHSH and LQKENI. CDR3 in DNA: TGTGCCAGCTCACCGTCACAGGGGCTGGACTATGGCTACACCTTC. As protein: CASSPSQGLDYGYTF. The variable domain in full, completed from reference TRBV18 and TRBJ1-2, reads NAGVMQNPRHLVRRRGQEARLRCSPMKGHSHVYWYRQLPEEGLKFMVYLQKENIIDESGMPKERFSAEFPKEGPSILRIQQVVRGDSAAYFCASSPSQGLDYGYTFGSGTRLTVV.

The chain couples TRBV5-1 to TRBJ2-3; D is uncertain. This CDR3 is 12 amino acids long. The germline gives CDR1 SGHRS, CDR2 YFSETQ. V lost 0 bases, J lost 3 bases, and 2 bases lay in between. The CDR3 DNA is TGCGCCAGCAGCTTGGAGACAGATACGCAGTATTTT. It yields the protein CASSLETDTQYF.

The genes are TRBV15 and TRBJ1-2; possible D gene TRBD1, 5 bases. The V and J ends lost 4 bases and 2 bases respectively, with 14 bases between them. CDR1 and CDR2 (germline): LNHNV, YYDKDF (reference sequence). This CDR3 comprises 15 residues. In nucleotides, the CDR3 is TGTGCCACCAGCACCCCACGGGGGACGAACTATGGCTACACCTTC. Amino acid sequence: CATSTPRGTNYGYTF.

This clone occurred once. V gene TRBV7-2 combines with J gene TRBJ1-1; D possibly corresponds to TRBD1 (5 bases). V lost 1 base, J lost 1 base, and 13 bases lay in between. The CDR3 length is 16 residues. Looked up from germline, CDR1 is SGHTA and CDR2 is FQGNSA. Here the CDR3 reads CASSLEQAGRNTEAFF. In DNA form, the CDR3 reads TGTGCCAGCAGCTTAGAACAGGCAGGGCGGAACACTGAAGCTTTCTTT.

This clone was recorded a few times. This chain uses TRBV10-3 with TRBJ2-7, with TRBD1 matching over 9 bases. Germline V gene lookup returns CDR1 ENHRY and CDR2 SYGVKD. With 4 bases clipped from V and 3 bases from J, the junction kept 10 bases outside the gene matches. The CDR3 loop spans 16 amino acids. CDR3: CAISGDTGGTGYEQYF. In DNA form, the CDR3 reads TGTGCCATCAGTGGGGATACAGGGGGCACCGGCTACGAGCAGTACTTC.

The V call is TRBV19, the J call TRBJ2-1; maybe TRBD2 (6 bases). Looked up from germline, CDR1 is LNHDA and CDR2 is SQIVND (reference sequence). CDR3 size: 13 residues. V gave up 7 bases and J gave up 9 bases, with 16 bases separating them. The CDR3 here is CASTQGEVGEQFF. CDR3 nucleotide sequence: TGTGCCAGTACCCAAGGGGAGGTCGGTGAGCAGTTCTTC.

V usage is TRBV29-1 and J usage is TRBJ1-2; 8 bases fit TRBD1. Trimming at V came to 7 bases and at J to 4 bases, leaving 8 bases not matched to a gene. The germline CDR1 and CDR2 sequences are SQVTM and ANQGSEA. This CDR3 is built from 13 residues. The CDR3 DNA reads TGCAGCGAGACGGACAGGGTAGGCTATGGCTACACCTTC. This translates into CSETDRVGYGYTF.

The genes are TRBV7-8 and TRBJ2-3; D unresolved. The germline V and J ends were trimmed by 5 bases and 2 bases, with 5 bases remaining between them. This CDR3 has 12 residues. Germline assignment: CDR1 SGHVS and CDR2 FQNEAQ. The CDR3 protein is CASSLSTDTQYF. The CDR3 DNA reads TGTGCCAGCAGCCTATCCACAGATACGCAGTATTTT.

The chain joins TRBV9 to TRBJ1-1; D gene ambiguous. V was cut by 2 bases and J by 1 base, with 9 bases left in between. The CDR3 loop spans 14 amino acids. The V gene's germline CDR1 is SGDLS and CDR2 YYNGEE. CDR3: CASSVGDPNTEAFF. CDR3 nucleotide sequence: TGTGCCAGCAGCGTCGGAGACCCGAACACTGAAGCTTTCTTT.

In its sample, this clone was seen once. V is TRBV30 and J is TRBJ2-7; 12 bases map to TRBD1. V gave up 4 bases and J gave up 5 bases; unmatched junction bases: 9. This CDR3 is 15 amino acids long. Germline V lookup: CDR1 GTSNPN, CDR2 SVGIG (reference sequence). The CDR3 here is CAWNSGQGARNEQYF. The CDR3 DNA sequence: TGTGCCTGGAACTCGGGACAGGGGGCTCGGAACGAGCAGTACTTC.

This chain links TRBV30 with TRBJ1-6, with D perhaps matching TRBD1 (5 bases). V lost 3 bases and J 10 bases, leaving 16 bases between the germline ends. The CDR3 has 14 residues. Germline V CDR1 and CDR2: GTSNPN, SVGIG (reference sequence). CDR3 sequence (DNA): TGTGCCTGGAGAATTAGGACATTCGGGTCACCCCTCCACTTT. This codes for CAWRIRTFGSPLHF.

The rearrangement uses TRBV29-1 and TRBJ2-1; either TRBD1 or TRBD2 may fit D (5 bases each). The germline V and J ends were trimmed by 7 bases and 6 bases, with 13 bases remaining between them. Germline CDR1 and CDR2: SQVTM and ANQGSEA. The CDR3 is 12 amino acids. CDR3: CSGRGASNEQFF. In DNA form, the CDR3 reads TGCAGCGGGCGAGGGGCTAGCAATGAGCAGTTCTTC.

The rearrangement uses TRBV4-1 and TRBJ1-4; 9 positions match TRBD1. V was clipped by 3 bases and J by 6 bases; unmatched bases: 2. Germline V gene sequence: CDR1 MGHRA, CDR2 YSYEKL. The CDR3 consists of 14 residues. This chain's CDR3 is CASSHGDRDEKLFF. CDR3 coding DNA: TGCGCCAGCAGCCACGGGGACAGGGATGAAAAACTGTTTTTT.

This clone was seen a few times. This rearrangement joins TRBV6-6 to TRBJ1-5, with 9 nucleotides matching TRBD1. The ends lost 5 bases at V and 6 bases at J; junction bases unmatched: 5. Germline V lookup: CDR1 MNHNY, CDR2 SVGAGI (reference sequence). The CDR3 has 14 residues. The DNA for the CDR3 is TGTGCCAGCAGTCGGACAGGGGAGGGTCAGCCCCAGCATTTT. As protein: CASSRTGEGQPQHF.

This chain links TRBV11-1 with TRBJ2-7, with D possibly TRBD1 on 6 matching bases. From germline, CDR1 is SGHAT and CDR2 FQDESV (reference sequence). V was clipped by 3 bases and J by 0 bases, with 12 bases between them. The CDR3 has 15 residues. The CDR3 reads CASSLDSLGSYEQYF. CDR3 DNA: TGTGCCAGCAGCTTGGACAGCTTAGGCTCCTACGAGCAGTACTTC. Full variable domain (remainder filled in from reference TRBV11-1 and TRBJ2-7): EAEVAQSPRYKITEKSQAVAFWCDPISGHATLYWYRQILGQGPELLVQFQDESVVDDSQLPKDRFSAERLKGVDSTLKIQPAELGDSAMYLCASSLDSLGSYEQYFGPGTRLTVT.

About this clone: Sequence at one end of the junction differs from germline and may be a read error. The chain uses TRBV11-1 and TRBJ1-5; tentative D call: TRBD1 (6 bases). Germline V gene lookup returns CDR1 SGHAT and CDR2 FQDESV (reference sequence). CDR3 length: 19 residues. Written as DNA, the CDR3 is TGTGCCAGCAGGTTAGTGGGGGGGTTGGGGGCTAATAGCAATCAGCCCCAGCATTTT. The encoded protein is CASRLVGGLGANSNQPQHF.

The J gene is TRBJ1-6, the V gene TRBV6-4, with TRBD1 as a possible D gene (5 bases). The CDR3 is made up of 15 amino acids. Deletions cut 6 bases from V and 3 bases from J, with 12 bases between. From germline, CDR1 is MRHNA and CDR2 SNTAGT. CDR3 in amino acids: CASSSGANYNSPLHF. CDR3 DNA: TGTGCCAGCAGCTCCGGGGCCAACTATAATTCACCCCTCCACTTT.

The genes are TRBV6-4 and TRBJ2-3; 11 positions agree with TRBD2. V lost 4 bases, J lost 4 bases, and 1 base stayed unmatched. The CDR3 contains 14 residues. Germline CDR1 is MRHNA and CDR2 is SNTAGT. The CDR3 nucleotides are TGTGCCAGCAGTGTAGCGGGGGGGGCAGATACGCAGTATTTT. Protein: CASSVAGGADTQYF.

V usage is TRBV28 and J usage is TRBJ2-1; maybe TRBD1 (6 bases). There are 15 residues in the CDR3. Germline V CDR1 and CDR2: MDHEN, SYDVKM. Trimming took off 8 bases at V and 7 bases at J, with 21 bases between the two ends. The CDR3 DNA reads TGTGCCAGCTCTAAAACAGGGATCTCGAGTAATGAGCAGTTCTTC. Encoded protein: CASSKTGISSNEQFF.

The chain recombines TRBV21-1 with TRBJ1-1; TRBD1, the table's D call, lacks a check against the DNA. TRBV21-1 has pseudogene status. The CDR3 has 16 residues. The CDR3 sequence: CASSKIRDRPGAEAFF. DNA of the CDR3: TGTGCCAGCAGCAAAATTCGGGACAGACCCGGGGCTGAAGCTTTCTTT.

The chain recombines TRBV7-9 with TRBJ1-4; 12 bases align to TRBD1. V dropped 1 base and J dropped 8; count of bases not matched to a gene: 8. The CDR3 runs to 17 residues. The germline CDR1 and CDR2 sequences are SEHNR and FQNEAQ (reference sequence). The CDR3 DNA follows: TGTGCCAGCAGCTTAGGCTCCGGGACAGGGGGCCTCGAAAAACTGTTTTTT. Translated: CASSLGSGTGGLEKLFF.

This clone showed up just once. J is TRBJ2-5 and V is TRBV6-9; D might be TRBD2 (5 bases). With 5 bases removed from V and 3 bases from J, the gap between germline ends came to 10 bases. The germline CDR1 and CDR2 sequences are MNHGY and SVAAGI. CDR3 length equals 13 residues. CDR3 protein: CASSGLGEETQYF. The CDR3 nucleotides read TGTGCCAGCAGTGGACTGGGAGAAGAGACCCAGTACTTC.

The chain uses TRBV7-9 and TRBJ1-2, with TRBD1 as a possible D gene (6 bases). V lost 1 base, J lost 4 bases, and 10 bases lay in between. The CDR3 sequence is 14 residues long. The germline V gene has CDR1 SEHNR and CDR2 FQNEAQ (reference sequence). The CDR3 nucleotides are TGTGCCAGCAGCTTAGAACAGGGAGTCTATGGCTACACCTTC. It encodes CASSLEQGVYGYTF.

The gene calls are TRBV9 and TRBJ1-6; D is ambiguous. In germline, CDR1 is SGDLS, CDR2 YYNGEE. The ends were cut back, 0 bases at V and 6 bases at J, with 7 bases in the middle. The CDR3 loop spans 14 amino acids. The CDR3 sequence: CASSVGESNSPLHF. In DNA, the CDR3 is TGTGCCAGCAGCGTAGGAGAGAGTAATTCACCCCTCCACTTT. The whole variable domain, filled in from reference TRBV9 and TRBJ1-6, reads DSGVTQTPKHLITATGQRVTLRCSPRSGDLSVYWYQQSLDQGLQFLIQYYNGEERAKGNILERFSAQQFPDLHSELNLSSLELGDSALYFCASSVGESNSPLHFGNGTRLTVT.

CDR3 nucleotides: TGTGCCAGCAGCTTAGGGGTCTACCTCGGTGGGGAGCTGTTTTTT. Its protein is CASSLGVYLGGELFF. V is TRBV7-2 and J is TRBJ2-2; D remains unclear. V gave up 1 base and J gave up 8 bases, with 14 bases separating them. Germline V gene data show CDR1 as SGHTA and CDR2 as FQGNSA. This CDR3 region has 15 residues.

V usage is TRBV4-1 and J usage is TRBJ2-3, with 9 bases identical to TRBD2. The CDR3 is 16 amino acids. Germline trimming cut 2 bases from V and 2 bases from J; bases unmatched to any gene: 5. CDR1 and CDR2 from the germline V gene are MGHRA and YSYEKL. CDR3 bases: TGCGCCAGCAGCCAACGGCTAGCGGGGCCCACAGATACGCAGTATTTT. It codes for CASSQRLAGPTDTQYF.

The CDR3 reads CASRHTRSSGNTEAFF. CDR3 in DNA: TGTGCCAGCAGGCACACACGATCGAGCGGTAACACTGAAGCTTTCTTT. This sequence joins TRBV27 and TRBJ1-1; D is unresolved. Germline V gene lookup returns CDR1 MNHEY and CDR2 SMNVEV (reference sequence). The CDR3 consists of 16 residues. Trimming stripped 6 bases from V and 2 bases from J, with 19 bases between.

The V gene is TRBV5-8, the J gene TRBJ2-1, with 13 bases aligning to TRBD2. Germline values: CDR1 SGHTS, CDR2 YDEGEE. This CDR3 region has 15 residues. Germline trimming cut 4 bases from V and 8 bases from J; bases unmatched to any gene: 6. The CDR3 protein is CASSAGLAGKHEQFF. CDR3 sequence (DNA): TGTGCCAGCAGCGCGGGACTAGCGGGGAAACATGAGCAGTTCTTC.